The 9 T cell receptor beta chains below come from one sample, sequenced in a study of blood T cell repertoires in COVID-19. TCRdb's copy holds only in-frame clones and misses some; the assay was immunoSEQ multiplex PCR. Counted here are about 150,000 clones, 70% to 90% occurring once; the ten biggest clones make up 3.5% to 4%. The sample consisted of peripheral blood. These receptor sequences come from a woman aged 70-85 years with acute or convalescent COVID-19.

This rearrangement joins TRBV28 to TRBJ1-3, with D perhaps TRBD1 (6 bases). Trimming removed 4 bases from V and 5 bases from J, with 15 bases in between. Germline V gene data show CDR1 as MDHEN and CDR2 as SYDVKM. CDR3 size: 15 residues. DNA for the CDR3: TGTGCCAGCAGTTCCTCCGACAGGATCCGAAACACCATATATTTT. Protein product: CASSSSDRIRNTIYF.

The chain links TRBV28 to TRBJ2-5, with D perhaps matching TRBD1 (7 bases). This CDR3 comprises 14 residues. Trimming shortened V by 8 bases and J by 4 bases, and 17 bases separated the two germline ends. The germline gives CDR1 MDHEN, CDR2 SYDVKM. The CDR3 DNA reads TGTGCCAGCTGGGAGGCAGGGGGTAGAGAGACCCAGTACTTC. Protein sequence: CASWEAGGRETQYF.

J is TRBJ1-2 and V is TRBV5-6; possible D gene TRBD1, 6 bases. Trimming took off 4 bases at V and 7 bases at J, with 20 bases between the two ends. There are 15 residues in the CDR3. Per the germline V gene, CDR1 is SGHDT and CDR2 is YYEEEE. In nucleotides, the CDR3 is TGTGCCAGCAGCCCGGAGGTCAGGGGACTAGCTGGCTACACCTTC. It yields the protein CASSPEVRGLAGYTF.

This clone appeared a few times. This rearrangement joins TRBV18 to TRBJ1-5; TRBD1 aligns across 7 bases. The germline V gene has CDR1 KGHSH and CDR2 LQKENI. V lost 4 bases and J lost 4; bases outside the gene matches: 7. This CDR3 has 15 amino acids. Written as DNA, the CDR3 is TGTGCCAGCTCACTAACCGGGACAGAAAATCAGCCCCAGCATTTT. This translates into CASSLTGTENQPQHF.

In this sample, this clone turned up a few times. V and J are TRBV6-1 and TRBJ1-2; D gene uncertain. V was clipped by 2 bases and J by 4 bases, with 20 bases between them. Germline CDR1 and CDR2: MNHNS and SASEGT. The CDR3 covers 17 residues. Here the CDR3 DNA reads TGTGCCAGCAGTGAATCAACGTGGGCAGCTAATATCTATGGCTACACCTTC. Protein product: CASSESTWAANIYGYTF.

The V call is TRBV25-1, the J call TRBJ2-3; unclear D gene. Germline CDR1 reads MGHDK; CDR2 reads SYGVNS. This CDR3 spans 15 amino acids. The germline V and J ends were trimmed by 1 base and 2 bases, with 10 bases remaining between them. The CDR3 loop is CASSEFIGDTDTQYF. CDR3 nucleotide sequence: TGTGCCAGCAGTGAATTTATAGGAGACACAGATACGCAGTATTTT.

This chain uses TRBV5-4 with TRBJ1-2; the match to TRBD1 covers 8 bases. Germline values: CDR1 SGHNT, CDR2 YYREEE (reference sequence). V trimming: 6 bases; J trimming: 5 bases; junction bases outside the gene matches: 6. The CDR3 is 13 residues long. In DNA, the CDR3 is TGTGCCAGCAACACAGGGGGTTCGTATGGCTACACCTTC. It encodes CASNTGGSYGYTF.

The chain employs TRBV10-3 and TRBJ1-2, with a tentative D call TRBD1 (5 bases). Germline V CDR1 and CDR2: ENHRY, SYGVKD. V lost 6 bases to trimming and J lost 7 bases, with 12 bases between them. The CDR3 extends over 12 amino acids. The CDR3 is CAISGGVFGYTF. CDR3 nucleotides: TGTGCCATCAGCGGAGGGGTCTTTGGCTACACCTTC.

The rearrangement links TRBV6-2 or TRBV6-3 to TRBJ2-7, with TRBD2 matching 7 bases. Germline V gene lookup returns CDR1 MNHEY and CDR2 SVGEGT. The V and J ends lost 4 bases and 7 bases, in that order; junction bases with no gene match: 7. The CDR3 consists of 13 residues. The CDR3 DNA reads TGTGCCAGCAGTTCTCGGACTAGTGATGAGCAGTACTTC. Residues: CASSSRTSDEQYF.